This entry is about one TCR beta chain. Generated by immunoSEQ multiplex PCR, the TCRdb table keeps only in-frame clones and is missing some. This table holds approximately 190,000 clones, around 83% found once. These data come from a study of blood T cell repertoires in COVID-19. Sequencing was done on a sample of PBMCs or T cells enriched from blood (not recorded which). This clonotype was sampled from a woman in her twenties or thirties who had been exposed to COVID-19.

The CDR3 is CASSPTGGNNEQFF. CDR3 DNA sequence: TGTGCCAGCTCACCTACCGGAGGTAACAATGAGCAGTTCTTC. This chain links TRBV18 with TRBJ2-1, with D possibly being TRBD2 (5 bases). The CDR3 loop spans 14 amino acids. V gave up 3 bases and J gave up 5 bases, with 11 bases separating them. CDR1 and CDR2 (germline): KGHSH, LQKENI.